This T cell receptor beta chain was obtained from a study of blood T cell repertoires in COVID-19. Study context: Nucleic acid was either cDNA or gDNA, and it came from T cells, B-cell-depleted T cells, or PBMCs.

There are 13 residues in the CDR3. The germline V and J ends were trimmed by 6 bases and 7 bases, with 12 bases remaining between them. In the authors' workflow: How many nucleated cells were present was estimated from reference gene primer amplification. Libraries were prepared by immunoSEQ multiplex PCR; TCRdb keeps only in-frame clonotypes and omits some of them. Clone size and the V and J calls come from that table; the DNA yielded D and trimming. The data contain approximately 110,000 clones, under 75% of them singletons. The source of this sequence is an elderly man with acute or convalescent COVID-19. The specimen sequenced was peripheral blood. This chain uses TRBV12-3 or TRBV12-4 with TRBJ2-2; D is undetermined. Here the CDR3 reads CASSIDGYGELFF. In DNA form, the CDR3 reads TGTGCCAGCAGCATTGACGGGTACGGGGAGCTGTTTTTT.